This TCR beta chain was sequenced for a study of CD8+ T cells in alopecia areata. Extraction and reverse transcription of RNA yielded cDNA as the sequencing template. Only in-frame clones appear in the TCRdb table, and some are missing; sequencing was by immunoSEQ multiplex PCR. Of about 130,000 clones in the sample, about three fifths are singletons; the top ten hold 6.4%. Regarding the study as a whole: TCR sharing across patients was less clear than in mice, possibly HLA-related. Across lesional scalp, and particularly alopecia totalis/universalis, clonality surpassed that of normal scalp.

To note about this clone: The antigen is unknown.

CDR1 is SGHVS, CDR2 FNYEAQ, per germline. Trimming left V 8 bases short and J 5 bases short, with 18 bases between. CDR3 length: 14 amino acids. Peripheral blood and lesional scalp punch biopsies came from alopecia areata patients. The sequenced sample was CD4+ T cells sorted from blood, obtained at week 0. The chain combines TRBV7-6 with TRBJ2-5; either TRBD1 or TRBD2 may supply D (5 bases each). The receptor was isolated from a human donor with alopecia areata. The DNA for the CDR3 is TGTGCCAGCGCACTCGGGGCGTCGAGGGAGACCCAGTACTTC. Amino acids: CASALGASRETQYF.